This entry lists 11 T cell receptor beta chains sequenced from one sample in a study of T cell changes during pregnancy in multiple sclerosis. Repertoires were generated with immunoSEQ multiplex PCR, while TCRdb's copy carries only in-frame clones and drops some. Of approximately 63,000 clones in the sample, over 85% were seen once. Material: CD8+ T cells from peripheral blood mononuclear cells, obtained in the third trimester of pregnancy. Source of these receptors: a female donor with multiple sclerosis, enrolled in a pregnancy study.

The chain couples TRBV30 to TRBJ2-7, with 7 positions matching TRBD1. The germline V gene encodes CDR1 GTSNPN and CDR2 SVGIG (reference sequence). The CDR3 is made up of 15 amino acids. Trimming at V came to 5 bases and at J to 1 base, leaving 11 bases not matched to a gene. This CDR3 is CAWVSGTDWSYEQYF. CDR3 DNA: TGTGCCTGGGTCTCCGGGACAGATTGGTCCTACGAGCAGTACTTC. Looking up the rest from reference TRBV30 and TRBJ2-7 gives the full variable domain: SQTIHQWPATLVQPVGSPLSLECTVEGTSNPNLYWYRQAAGRGLQLLFYSVGIGQISSEVPQNLSASRPQDRQFILSSKKLLLSDSGFYLCAWVSGTDWSYEQYFGPGTRLTVT.

The chain uses TRBV27 and TRBJ2-7, with 7 bases that match TRBD1. V was pared by 7 bases and J by 3 bases, with 9 bases of the junction left unmatched. Per germline, CDR1 MNHEY and CDR2 SMNVEV (reference sequence). The length of the CDR3 is 14 residues. The CDR3 sequence is CASMSPGQLYEQYF. CDR3 sequence (DNA): TGTGCCAGCATGTCTCCGGGACAGCTCTACGAGCAGTACTTC.

The chain carries TRBV5-1 and TRBJ1-1; the D is unclear. The CDR3 covers 14 residues. The V end was cut by 1 base, the J end by 2 bases, with 9 bases between. Germline CDR1 reads SGHRS; CDR2 reads YFSETQ. The CDR3 region is CASSLYSGNTEAFF. In DNA form, the CDR3 reads TGCGCCAGCAGCTTGTACAGTGGAAACACTGAAGCTTTCTTT.

J is TRBJ2-1 and V is TRBV7-9, with 9 bases fitting TRBD1. J gave up 12 bases and V 3 bases, and 9 bases lay outside the gene matches. The germline gives CDR1 SEHNR, CDR2 FQNEAQ (reference sequence). The CDR3 runs 14 residues. Written as DNA, the CDR3 is TGTGCCAGCAGCTTGGGCCCGGGACAGGGATGGCAGTTCTTC. Amino acids: CASSLGPGQGWQFF.

This chain's CDR3 is CASKPDGAVGYTF. CDR3 bases: TGTGCCAGCAAACCCGATGGGGCTGTTGGCTACACCTTC. This sequence joins TRBV28 and TRBJ1-2; the D gene is possibly TRBD1 (5 bases). Between the trimmed V and J ends, which lost 7 bases and 7 bases, there was a span of 16 bases. Looked up from germline, CDR1 is MDHEN and CDR2 is SYDVKM. CDR3 length: 13 amino acids.

V is TRBV10-3 and J is TRBJ2-7; 10 bases line up with TRBD2. The J segment lost 3 bases and the V segment lost 8 bases, leaving 13 bases of the junction unmatched. The V gene's germline CDR1 is ENHRY and CDR2 SYGVKD. The CDR3 has 16 residues. DNA for the CDR3: TGTGCCATCCTTCGAATCGGAGCGGGAGGGCTCTACGAGCAGTACTTC. It is translated as CAILRIGAGGLYEQYF.

The chain links TRBV5-1 to TRBJ2-7; the D gene is possibly TRBD2 (7 bases). Trimming cost V 2 bases and J 4 bases, with 10 bases left between them. This CDR3 comprises 13 residues. Germline CDR1 is SGHRS and CDR2 is YFSETQ. CDR3 nucleotides: TGCGCCAGCAGCTTAGGGGGGGGGTACGAGCAGTACTTC. Its translation: CASSLGGGYEQYF.

The CDR3 bases are TGTGCCAGCAGTTTCCGGGACAGGTGGAAAAAACTGTTTTTT. It yields the protein CASSFRDRWKKLFF. The chain combines TRBV27 with TRBJ1-4, with TRBD1 identical over 8 bases. Trimming cost V 3 bases and J 9 bases; bases outside gene matches: 6. The CDR3 length is 14 residues. Germline V gene data show CDR1 as MNHEY and CDR2 as SMNVEV (reference sequence).

The J gene is TRBJ2-1, the V gene TRBV28; 12 bases line up with TRBD2. The CDR3 has 15 amino acids. The germline gives CDR1 MDHEN, CDR2 SYDVKM. The V gene end was trimmed by 6 bases and the J gene end by 6 bases; junction bases not matched to a gene: 6. CDR3 amino acids: CASRGLAGASNEQFF. In DNA form, the CDR3 reads TGTGCCAGCAGGGGACTAGCGGGTGCCAGCAATGAGCAGTTCTTC.

This clone came up once. The chain has TRBV7-9 and TRBJ2-5, with 7 nucleotides matching TRBD2. The CDR3 has 14 amino acids. J was trimmed by 5 bases and V by 6 bases; bases with no gene match: 9. In germline, CDR1 is SEHNR, CDR2 FQNEAQ (reference sequence). The CDR3 region is CASSPPGRGETQYF. The CDR3 DNA follows: TGTGCCAGCAGTCCCCCGGGGCGGGGGGAGACCCAGTACTTC.

The rearrangement joins TRBV2 to TRBJ2-1; tentative D call: TRBD1 (5 bases). This CDR3 contains 14 residues. Germline V lookup: CDR1 SNHLY, CDR2 FYNNEI. Trimming left V 6 bases short and J 8 bases short, with 17 bases between. The CDR3 region is CASRLDRLRDEQFF. The CDR3 DNA reads TGTGCCAGCAGGCTTGACAGATTACGCGATGAGCAGTTCTTC.